The 9 T cell receptor beta chains below all came from one sample that was sequenced in a study of memory CD4+ T cells and cytomegalovirus serostatus (dated by TCRdb to about 2019). Single viable CD3+CD4+CD8-CD45RO+ cells were sorted as memory CD4+ T cells on a FACSAria II. Library preparation was by the immunoSEQ multiplex PCR assay. In TCRdb, the immuneACCESS table is reduced to in-frame sequences with V and J assigned. These tables do not hold every clone; where another copy was compared, an unresolved V gene accounts for under half, and the others remain unexplained. A total of some 30,000 clones appear in this sample, about three quarters of them only once. Less than 0.75% of the sample lies in the top ten. Sequenced material: memory CD4+ T cells from blood. Receptors were obtained from an adult in good health and CMV-seronegative. Some clones in this sample may be carry-over from other donors' samples.

The chain is built from TRBV6-4 and TRBJ2-1; 8 bases match TRBD1. CDR1 and CDR2 (germline): MRHNA, SNTAGT. This CDR3 has 15 residues. V lost 5 bases and J lost 7; bases outside the gene matches: 10. The CDR3 DNA is TGTGCCAGCAGTTCCGGGACAGGACCTAAAAATGAGCAGTTCTTC. Its translation is CASSSGTGPKNEQFF.

The rearrangement links TRBV11-3 to TRBJ2-7; 11 nucleotides align to TRBD1. V trimming: 5 bases; J trimming: 5 bases; junction bases outside the gene matches: 8. Germline V lookup: CDR1 SGHNT, CDR2 YENEEA. The CDR3 length is 15 residues. The CDR3 protein is CASSLGTGGFHEQYF. The CDR3 bases are TGTGCCAGCAGCCTGGGGACAGGGGGGTTCCACGAGCAGTACTTC.

The rearrangement uses TRBV5-1 and TRBJ2-2, with D tentatively TRBD1 (5 bases). With 4 bases removed from V and 7 bases from J, the gap between germline ends came to 11 bases. Looked up from germline, CDR1 is SGHRS and CDR2 is YFSETQ. The CDR3 totals 13 residues. CDR3: CASSIDSDGELFF. CDR3 DNA: TGCGCCAGCAGCATCGACAGCGACGGGGAGCTGTTTTTT.

This clone occurred a few times. The chain combines TRBV5-1 with TRBJ2-2; TRBD1 might be the D (6 bases). There are 15 residues in the CDR3. Germline V gene lookup returns CDR1 SGHRS and CDR2 YFSETQ. V was cut by 1 base and J by 5 bases, with 12 bases left in between. The CDR3 spells CASSLQGFGTGELFF. The CDR3 DNA reads as TGCGCCAGCAGCTTGCAGGGGTTCGGGACCGGGGAGCTGTTTTTT.

The chain joins TRBV29-1 to TRBJ2-2; a possible D gene is TRBD1 (6 bases). V lost 7 bases and J lost 7, with 19 bases in between. CDR1 is SQVTM and CDR2 is ANQGSEA in the germline V gene. The CDR3 totals 14 residues. CDR3 residues: CSAATDRRFGELFF. CDR3 DNA: TGCAGCGCCGCTACGGACAGAAGATTCGGGGAGCTGTTTTTT.

This rearrangement joins TRBV6-1 to TRBJ1-5; TRBD1 matches at 10 bases. The V segment lost 3 bases and the J segment 4 bases; nucleotides outside the gene matches: 3. CDR3 length: 15 residues. Looked up from germline, CDR1 is MNHNS and CDR2 is SASEGT. CDR3 in amino acids: CASSEGQGMNQPQHF. The CDR3 DNA sequence: TGTGCCAGCAGTGAGGGACAGGGGATGAATCAGCCCCAGCATTTT.

The sample holds a few counts of this clone. The chain carries TRBV19 and TRBJ1-4, with 10 bases aligning to TRBD1. J lost 7 bases, V lost 6 bases, and 8 bases had no gene match. CDR3 length: 15 amino acids. Germline values: CDR1 LNHDA, CDR2 SQIVND (reference sequence). CDR3 loop: CASRTYGTGAEKLFF. CDR3 nucleotides: TGTGCCAGTAGGACCTACGGGACAGGGGCTGAAAAACTGTTTTTT.

This sequence joins TRBV5-6 and TRBJ1-3, with unresolved D. This CDR3 has 14 residues. Looked up from germline, CDR1 is SGHDT and CDR2 is YYEEEE. Trimming left V 10 bases short and J 0 bases short, with 14 bases between. In nucleotides, the CDR3 is TGTGCCGGCGGTTCAGCCAGCTCTGGAAACACCATATATTTT. Its translation: CAGGSASSGNTIYF.

The rearrangement joins TRBV4-1 to TRBJ1-1; D possibly corresponds to TRBD1 (6 bases). CDR3 length: 13 residues. V was pared by 1 base and J by 7 bases, with 10 bases between. Germline values: CDR1 MGHRA, CDR2 YSYEKL. The CDR3 sequence: CASSQAGGGEAFF. CDR3 DNA sequence: TGCGCCAGCAGCCAAGCGGGGGGCGGTGAAGCTTTCTTT.